These 7 T cell receptor beta chains originate from one sample sequenced in a study of T-cell reconstitution after alpha-beta-depleted transplantation in children. Preparing the TCRbeta library involved the use of unique molecular identifiers. TCRdb recomputed calls from the PCR reads with MiXCR, one row per CDR3 protein. The repertoire holds about 980,000 distinct CDR3 sequences, with 25% to 35% as singletons. Sequencing was performed on PBMCs, mostly from graft donor cells, taken 360 days after TCRalphabeta/CD19-depleted stem cell transplant. These receptors came from a boy younger than two who had a stem cell transplant for SCID, so the T cells may come from the graft donor.

The CDR3 sequence is CASSWDGTGETQYF. In nucleotides, the CDR3 is TGCGCCAGCAGCTGGGACGGGACTGGAGAGACCCAGTACTTC. V and J are TRBV5-1 and TRBJ2-5, with D tentatively TRBD2 (6 bases). Germline V lookup: CDR1 SGHRS, CDR2 YFSETQ. The CDR3 length is 14 residues. Trimming took off 3 bases at V and 4 bases at J, with 13 bases between the two ends.

V gene TRBV18 combines with J gene TRBJ2-3; no definite D call. Germline V lookup: CDR1 KGHSH, CDR2 LQKENI. V lost 0 bases and J lost 7, with 14 bases in between. The length of the CDR3 is 15 residues. The CDR3 sequence: CASSPPGLDVYTQYF. The CDR3 coding sequence is TGTGCCAGCTCACCACCCGGCTTGGACGTATATACGCAGTATTTT.

This clonotype was picked up a small number of times. V gene TRBV28 combines with J gene TRBJ1-2, with TRBD1 identical over 10 bases. CDR3 size: 17 residues. V shed 5 bases and J 3 bases; nucleotides not matched to a gene: 12. CDR1 and CDR2 (germline): MDHEN, SYDVKM. The CDR3 DNA reads as TGTGCCAGCAGTCCCGGGACAGGGGCAGTGGGGGACTATGGCTACACCTTC. The encoded protein is CASSPGTGAVGDYGYTF.

This clonotype was observed a few times. The chain carries TRBV29-1 and TRBJ2-1; a possible D gene is TRBD1 (6 bases). Germline assignment: CDR1 SQVTM and CDR2 ANQGSEA. This CDR3 has 13 residues. V gave up 3 bases and J gave up 2 bases, with 8 bases separating them. In DNA form, the CDR3 reads TGCAGCGTTGAGCAGGGGCCCTACAATGAGCAGTTCTTC. This sequence encodes CSVEQGPYNEQFF.

This clonotype was seen only a few times. V usage is TRBV10-3 and J usage is TRBJ2-1; the D is unclear. Germline V lookup: CDR1 ENHRY, CDR2 SYGVKD. V lost 4 bases and J lost 7, with 8 bases in between. This CDR3 contains 12 residues. The CDR3 DNA sequence: TGTGCCATCAGTGCGACGAGGAATGAGCAGTTCTTC. It encodes CAISATRNEQFF.

V and J are TRBV14 and TRBJ2-5, with 10 bases aligning to TRBD2. The trim removed 4 bases at V and 5 bases at J, leaving 31 bases unmatched. From germline, CDR1 is SGHDN and CDR2 FVKESK. The CDR3 runs 23 residues. The chain's CDR3 is CASSRPLPIIASGGTSWFETQYF. The DNA of the CDR3 is TGTGCCAGCAGCCGCCCGCTACCCATTATTGCTAGCGGGGGTACGAGTTGGTTCGAGACCCAGTACTTC.

The genes are TRBV18 and TRBJ1-4; D remains unclear. The V end lost 3 bases, the J end lost 4 bases, and 6 bases lay between the germline ends. The CDR3 runs to 13 residues. Germline V gene lookup returns CDR1 KGHSH and CDR2 LQKENI. CDR3 sequence (DNA): TGTGCCAGCTCACCGGCGCGTAATGAAAAACTGTTTTTT. This sequence encodes CASSPARNEKLFF.